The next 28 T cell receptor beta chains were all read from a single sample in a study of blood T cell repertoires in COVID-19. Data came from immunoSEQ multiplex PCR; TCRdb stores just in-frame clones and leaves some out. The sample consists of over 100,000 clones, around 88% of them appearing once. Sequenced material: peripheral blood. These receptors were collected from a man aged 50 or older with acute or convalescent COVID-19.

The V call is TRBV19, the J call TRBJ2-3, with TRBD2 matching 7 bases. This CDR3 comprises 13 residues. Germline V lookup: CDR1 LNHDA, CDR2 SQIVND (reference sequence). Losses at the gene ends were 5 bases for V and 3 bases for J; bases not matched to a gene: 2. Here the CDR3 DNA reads TGTGCCAGTAGTCTCGGGGGGACAGATACGCAGTATTTT. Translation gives CASSLGGTDTQYF.

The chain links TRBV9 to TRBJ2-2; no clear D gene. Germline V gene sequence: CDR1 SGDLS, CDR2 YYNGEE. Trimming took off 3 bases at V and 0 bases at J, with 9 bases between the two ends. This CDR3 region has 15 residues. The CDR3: CASSGQFANTGELFF. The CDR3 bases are TGTGCCAGCAGCGGACAATTCGCGAACACCGGGGAGCTGTTTTTT.

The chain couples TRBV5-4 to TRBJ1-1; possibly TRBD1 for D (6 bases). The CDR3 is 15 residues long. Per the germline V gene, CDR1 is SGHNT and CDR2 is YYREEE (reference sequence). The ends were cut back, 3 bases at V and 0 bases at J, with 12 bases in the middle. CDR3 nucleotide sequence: TGTGCCAGCAGCTCACGGACAGATATGAACACTGAAGCTTTCTTT. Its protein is CASSSRTDMNTEAFF. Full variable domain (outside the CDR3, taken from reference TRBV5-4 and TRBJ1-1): ETGVTQSPTHLIKTRGQQVTLRCSSQSGHNTVSWYQQALGQGPQFIFQYYREEENGRGNFPPRFSGLQFPNYSSELNVNALELDDSALYLCASSSRTDMNTEAFFGQGTRLTVV.

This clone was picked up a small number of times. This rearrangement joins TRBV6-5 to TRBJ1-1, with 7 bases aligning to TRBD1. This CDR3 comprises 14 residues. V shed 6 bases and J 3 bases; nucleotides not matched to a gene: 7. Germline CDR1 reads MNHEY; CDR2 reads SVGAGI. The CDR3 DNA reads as TGTGCCAGCAGGCGACAGGGTACGTACACTGAAGCTTTCTTT. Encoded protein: CASRRQGTYTEAFF.

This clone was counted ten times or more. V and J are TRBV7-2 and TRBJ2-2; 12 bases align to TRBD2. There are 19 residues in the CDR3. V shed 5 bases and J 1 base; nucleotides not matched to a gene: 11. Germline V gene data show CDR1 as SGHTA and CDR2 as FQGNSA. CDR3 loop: CASSVPGLAGPKNTGELFF. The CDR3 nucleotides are TGTGCCAGCAGCGTACCGGGACTAGCGGGTCCTAAGAACACCGGGGAGCTGTTTTTT.

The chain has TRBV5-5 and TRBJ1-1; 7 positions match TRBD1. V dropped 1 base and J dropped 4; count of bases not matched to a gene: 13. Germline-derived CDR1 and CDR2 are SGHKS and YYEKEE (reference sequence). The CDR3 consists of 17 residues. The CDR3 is CASSLPIAGGRGTEAFF. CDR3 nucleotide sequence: TGTGCCAGCAGCTTGCCCATCGCAGGGGGTAGGGGCACTGAAGCTTTCTTT. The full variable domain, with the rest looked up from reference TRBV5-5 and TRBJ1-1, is DAGVTQSPTHLIKTRGQQVTLRCSPISGHKSVSWYQQVLGQGPQFIFQYYEKEERGRGNFPDRFSARQFPNYSSELNVNALLLGDSALYLCASSLPIAGGRGTEAFFGQGTRLTVV.

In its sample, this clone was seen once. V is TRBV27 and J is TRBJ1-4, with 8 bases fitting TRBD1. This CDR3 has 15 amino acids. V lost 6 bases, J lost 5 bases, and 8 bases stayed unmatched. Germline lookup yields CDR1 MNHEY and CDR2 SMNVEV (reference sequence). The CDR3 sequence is CASSLRTGWNEKLFF. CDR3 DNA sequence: TGTGCCAGCAGCCTTAGGACAGGGTGGAATGAAAAACTGTTTTTT.

CDR3 loop: CASSHRNRDGETQYF. CDR3 sequence (DNA): TGTGCCAGCAGCCATAGGAACAGGGACGGGGAGACCCAGTACTTC. The chain employs TRBV3-1 (or the pseudogene TRBV3-2) and TRBJ2-5, with D possibly matching TRBD1 (6 bases). Deletions cut 3 bases from V and 5 bases from J, with 16 bases between. The CDR3 has 15 amino acids. The germline CDR1 and CDR2 sequences are LGHDT and YNNKEL (reference sequence).

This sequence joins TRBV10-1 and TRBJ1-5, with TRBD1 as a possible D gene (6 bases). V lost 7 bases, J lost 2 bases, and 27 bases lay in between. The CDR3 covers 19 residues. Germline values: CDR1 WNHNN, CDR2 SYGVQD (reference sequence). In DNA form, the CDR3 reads TGCGCCAGCACGCGAGGGGGGGAAGTTTCGGCAATCGGCAATCAGCCCCAGCATTTT. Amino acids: CASTRGGEVSAIGNQPQHF.

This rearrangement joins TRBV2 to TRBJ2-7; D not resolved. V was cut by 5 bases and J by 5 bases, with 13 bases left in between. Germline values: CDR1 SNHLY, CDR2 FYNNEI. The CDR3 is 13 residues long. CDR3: CASSRNDKNEQYF. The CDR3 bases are TGTGCCAGCAGTCGAAACGACAAAAACGAGCAGTACTTC.

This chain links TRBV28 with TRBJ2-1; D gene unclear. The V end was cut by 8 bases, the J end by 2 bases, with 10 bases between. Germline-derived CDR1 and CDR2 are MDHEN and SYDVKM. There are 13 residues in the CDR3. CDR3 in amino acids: CASARTTYNEQFF. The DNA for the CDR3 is TGTGCCAGCGCACGCACAACCTACAATGAGCAGTTCTTC. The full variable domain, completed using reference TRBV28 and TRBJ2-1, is DVKVTQSSRYLVKRTGEKVFLECVQDMDHENMFWYRQDPGLGLRLIYFSYDVKMKEKGDIPEGYSVSREKKERFSLILESASTNQTSMYLCASARTTYNEQFFGPGTRLTVL.

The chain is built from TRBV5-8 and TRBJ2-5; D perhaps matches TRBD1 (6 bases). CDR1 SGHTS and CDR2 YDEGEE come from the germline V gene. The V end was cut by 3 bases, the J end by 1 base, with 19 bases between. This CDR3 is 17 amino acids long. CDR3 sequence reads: CASSSRDTYNPQETQYF. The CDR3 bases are TGTGCCAGCAGCTCCCGGGACACCTACAACCCCCAAGAGACCCAGTACTTC.

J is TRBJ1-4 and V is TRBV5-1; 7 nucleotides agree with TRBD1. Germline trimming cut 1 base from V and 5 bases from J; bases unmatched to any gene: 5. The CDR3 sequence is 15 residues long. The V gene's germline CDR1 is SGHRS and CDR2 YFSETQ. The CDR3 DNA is TGCGCCAGCAGCTTGTTAGGGGGCGGGAATGAAAAACTGTTTTTT. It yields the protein CASSLLGGGNEKLFF.

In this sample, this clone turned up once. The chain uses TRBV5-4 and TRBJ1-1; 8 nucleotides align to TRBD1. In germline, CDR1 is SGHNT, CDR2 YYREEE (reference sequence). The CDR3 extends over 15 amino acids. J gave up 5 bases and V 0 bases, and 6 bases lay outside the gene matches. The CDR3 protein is CASSLGDRLWTEAFF. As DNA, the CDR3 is TGTGCCAGCAGCTTGGGGGACAGGCTGTGGACTGAAGCTTTCTTT.

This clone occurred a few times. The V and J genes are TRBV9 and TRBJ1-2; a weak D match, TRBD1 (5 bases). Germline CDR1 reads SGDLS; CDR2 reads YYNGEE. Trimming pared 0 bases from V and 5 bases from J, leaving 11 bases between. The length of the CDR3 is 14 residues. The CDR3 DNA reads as TGTGCCAGCAGCGTAGACCCCAGGGTATATGGCTACACCTTC. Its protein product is CASSVDPRVYGYTF.

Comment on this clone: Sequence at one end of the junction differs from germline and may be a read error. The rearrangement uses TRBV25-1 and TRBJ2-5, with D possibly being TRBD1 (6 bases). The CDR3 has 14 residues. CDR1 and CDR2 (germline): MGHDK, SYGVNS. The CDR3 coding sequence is TGTGCCGGCAGTGAATTACAGGGCCGAGAGACCCAGTACTTC. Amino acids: CAGSELQGRETQYF.

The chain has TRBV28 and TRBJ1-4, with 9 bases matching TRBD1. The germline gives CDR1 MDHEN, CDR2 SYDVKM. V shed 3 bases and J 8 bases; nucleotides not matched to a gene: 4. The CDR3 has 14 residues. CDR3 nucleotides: TGTGCCAGCAGTTTGGGGACAGGGAACGAAAAACTGTTTTTT. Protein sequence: CASSLGTGNEKLFF.

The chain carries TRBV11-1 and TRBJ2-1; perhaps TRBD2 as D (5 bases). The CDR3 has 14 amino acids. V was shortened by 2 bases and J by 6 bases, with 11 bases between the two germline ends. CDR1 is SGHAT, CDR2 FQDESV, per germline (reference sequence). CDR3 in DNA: TGTGCCAGCAGCTTATCGCTAGCCGGCAATGAGCAGTTCTTC. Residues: CASSLSLAGNEQFF.

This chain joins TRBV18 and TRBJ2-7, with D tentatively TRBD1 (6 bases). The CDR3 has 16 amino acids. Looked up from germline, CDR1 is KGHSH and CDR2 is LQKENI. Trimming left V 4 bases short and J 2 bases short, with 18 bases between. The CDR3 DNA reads TGTGCCAGCTCACATGGTGGTGAGGGGGAGCCCTACGAGCAGTACTTC. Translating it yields CASSHGGEGEPYEQYF.

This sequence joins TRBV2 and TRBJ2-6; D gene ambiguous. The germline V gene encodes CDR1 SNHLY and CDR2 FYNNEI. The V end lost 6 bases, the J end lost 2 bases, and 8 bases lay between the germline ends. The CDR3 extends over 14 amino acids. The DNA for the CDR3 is TGTGCCAGCAGCACAAATCCTGGGGCCAACGTCCTGACTTTC. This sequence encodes CASSTNPGANVLTF.

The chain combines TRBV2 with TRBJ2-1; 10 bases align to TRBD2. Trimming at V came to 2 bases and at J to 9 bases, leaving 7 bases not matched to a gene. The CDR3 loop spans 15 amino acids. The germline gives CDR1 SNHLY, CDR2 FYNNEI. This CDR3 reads CASSETSGGAVEQFF. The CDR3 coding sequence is TGTGCCAGCAGTGAAACGAGCGGGGGGGCAGTTGAGCAGTTCTTC.

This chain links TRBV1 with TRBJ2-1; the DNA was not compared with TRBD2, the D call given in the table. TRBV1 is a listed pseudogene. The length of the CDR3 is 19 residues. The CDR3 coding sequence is TGCACCAGCCGGCGACCCGGGACTAGCGGGAGACCCCACTACAATGAGCAGTTCTTC. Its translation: CTSRRPGTSGRPHYNEQFF.

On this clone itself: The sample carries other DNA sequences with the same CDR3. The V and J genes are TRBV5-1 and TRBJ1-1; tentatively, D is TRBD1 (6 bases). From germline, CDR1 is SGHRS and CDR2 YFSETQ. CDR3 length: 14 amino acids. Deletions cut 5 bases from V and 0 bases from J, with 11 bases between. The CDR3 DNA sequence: TGCGCCAGCAGACAGGGAGGGATGAACACTGAAGCTTTCTTT. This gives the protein CASRQGGMNTEAFF.

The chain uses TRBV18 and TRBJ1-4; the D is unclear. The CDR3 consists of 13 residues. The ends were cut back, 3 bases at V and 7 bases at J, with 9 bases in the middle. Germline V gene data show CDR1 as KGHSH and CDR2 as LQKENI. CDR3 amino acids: CASSPQYGEKLFF. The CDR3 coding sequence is TGTGCCAGCTCACCGCAATACGGTGAAAAACTGTTTTTT.

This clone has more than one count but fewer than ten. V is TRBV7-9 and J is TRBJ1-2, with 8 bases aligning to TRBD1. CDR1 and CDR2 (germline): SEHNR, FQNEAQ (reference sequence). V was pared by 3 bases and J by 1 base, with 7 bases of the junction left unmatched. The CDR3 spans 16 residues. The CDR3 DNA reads TGTGCCAGCAGCTTGGGGGGACAGGACGTTAACTATGGCTACACCTTC. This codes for CASSLGGQDVNYGYTF.

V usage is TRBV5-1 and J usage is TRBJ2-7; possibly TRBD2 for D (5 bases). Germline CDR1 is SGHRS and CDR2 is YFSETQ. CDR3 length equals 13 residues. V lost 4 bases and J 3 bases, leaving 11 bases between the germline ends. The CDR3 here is CASSRDSNYEQYF. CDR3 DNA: TGCGCCAGCAGCCGGGATTCGAACTACGAGCAGTACTTC.

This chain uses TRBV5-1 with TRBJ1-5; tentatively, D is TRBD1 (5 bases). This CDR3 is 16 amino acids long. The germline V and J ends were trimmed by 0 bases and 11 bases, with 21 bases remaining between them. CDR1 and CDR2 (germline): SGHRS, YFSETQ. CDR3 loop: CASSLVPGLPQGAQHF. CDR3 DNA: TGCGCCAGCAGCTTGGTACCGGGACTGCCCCAAGGGGCCCAGCATTTT.

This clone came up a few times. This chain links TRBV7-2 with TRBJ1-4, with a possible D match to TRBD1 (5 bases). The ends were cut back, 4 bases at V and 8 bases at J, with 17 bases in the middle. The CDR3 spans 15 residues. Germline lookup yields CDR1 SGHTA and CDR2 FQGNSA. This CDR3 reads CASSWGLRPTEKLFF. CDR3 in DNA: TGTGCCAGCAGCTGGGGACTGCGGCCGACAGAAAAACTGTTTTTT.